The present entry profiles one TCR beta chain with its context. Antigen: not known. TCRdb itself ran the 5' RACE reads through MiXCR, one entry per CDR3 protein. Seen here are 640,000 or so distinct CDR3 sequences, over 5% observed once, and the top ten hold about 1.8%. Trimming removed 0 bases from V and 5 bases from J, with 16 bases in between. The CDR3 is 15 amino acids. From germline, CDR1 is DFQATT and CDR2 SNEGSKA (reference sequence). The entry originates in a study of identical twins. Findings and caveats of the study: Twins' excess sharing was less marked for out-of-frame beta sequences. Abundant beta clonotypes from cord blood bore fewer insertions; memory repertoires lacked this pattern. Conclusions relied on cross-sectional statistical analysis, not following the same donors. Models, which agreed with sharing between unrelated individuals, nonetheless underestimated the out-of-frame TCR alpha sharing seen in monozygotic twins.

The clonotype comes from a man between 18 and 29 years old in good health. The chain joins TRBV20-1 to TRBJ1-2, with a tentative D call TRBD1 (6 bases). Sequenced sample: naive T cells sorted from blood. CDR3 bases: TGCAGTGCTAGAGATCTCTCCAGGGGAGAATATGGCTACACCTTC. This codes for CSARDLSRGEYGYTF.